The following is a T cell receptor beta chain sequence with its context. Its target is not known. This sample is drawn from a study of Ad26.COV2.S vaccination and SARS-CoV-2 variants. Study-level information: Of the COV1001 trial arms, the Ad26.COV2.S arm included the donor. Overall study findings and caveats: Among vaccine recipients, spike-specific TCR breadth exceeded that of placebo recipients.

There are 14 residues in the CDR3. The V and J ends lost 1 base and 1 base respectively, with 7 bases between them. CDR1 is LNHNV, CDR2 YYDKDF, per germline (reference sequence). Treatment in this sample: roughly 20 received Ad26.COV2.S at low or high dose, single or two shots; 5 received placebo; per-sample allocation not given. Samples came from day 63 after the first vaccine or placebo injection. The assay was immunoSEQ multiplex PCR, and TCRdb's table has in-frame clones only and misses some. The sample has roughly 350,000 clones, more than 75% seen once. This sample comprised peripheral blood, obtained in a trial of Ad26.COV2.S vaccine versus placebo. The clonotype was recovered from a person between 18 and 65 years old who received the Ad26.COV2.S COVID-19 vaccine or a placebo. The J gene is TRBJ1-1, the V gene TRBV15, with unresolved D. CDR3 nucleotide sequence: TGTGCCACCAGCAGAGCTGGACCGAACACTGAAGCTTTCTTT. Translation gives CATSRAGPNTEAFF.